This T cell receptor beta chain comes out of a study of human thymus T cells. Study-wide results and caveats: Related research found strongly overlapping thymic repertoires in unrelated individuals. Gene usage for V and J segments appeared biased in thymic and blood repertoires.

Resections were taken during corrective heart surgery, and the thymus tissue came from these. Having corrective surgery for congenital heart defects, healthy Finnish infants were the ones who donated. Profiled with immunoSEQ multiplex PCR; TCRdb holds only in-frame clones, not every one. The sample lists 100,000 to 150,000 clones; around 94% were seen once. Details on this clone: The antigen is undetermined.

Sequencing used thymus tissue. The TCR originated in a boy younger than two with a congenital heart defect but otherwise immunologically healthy.

DNA for the CDR3: TGTGCCAGCAGTGAACTAGCGGGGGGCACAGATACGCAGTATTTT. Translated, it gives CASSELAGGTDTQYF. V usage is TRBV2 and J usage is TRBJ2-3, with TRBD2 matching 10 bases. This CDR3 contains 15 residues. Germline assignment: CDR1 SNHLY and CDR2 FYNNEI. Trimming at V came to 2 bases and at J to 1 base, leaving 0 bases not matched to a gene.